The 3 T cell receptor beta chains given below trace back to one sample, sequenced in a study of shared clonotypes between healthy human individuals. The assay was immunoSEQ multiplex PCR, and TCRdb's table has in-frame clones only and misses some. The sample consists of about 1.1 million clones, approximately 78% of them appearing once. Sequenced: memory CD4+ T cells from PBMCs. Subset denoted: CD45RA-negative fraction. These receptors came from a man between 18 and 29 years old in good health. Some clones in this sample may be carry-over from other donors' samples.

The chain uses TRBV5-1 and TRBJ2-2; 8 bases match TRBD1. The CDR3 totals 16 residues. With 6 bases clipped from V and 2 bases from J, the junction kept 9 bases outside the gene matches. In germline, CDR1 is SGHRS, CDR2 YFSETQ. CDR3 DNA: TGCGCCAGCACCTCAAAAGGACAGGGTAACACCGGGGAGCTGTTTTTT. It yields the protein CASTSKGQGNTGELFF.

The CDR3 nucleotides read TGTGCCAGCAGCTCTCACAGGGGGCTTGGAAACACCATATATTTT. Translation: CASSSHRGLGNTIYF. V gene TRBV11-2 combines with J gene TRBJ1-3; the match to TRBD1 covers 9 bases. V gave up 4 bases and J gave up 3 bases; unmatched junction bases: 4. Germline V gene data show CDR1 as SGHAT and CDR2 as FQNNGV. This CDR3 has 15 residues.

The rearrangement uses TRBV30 and TRBJ2-3, with D possibly TRBD2 on 5 matching bases. Germline CDR1 and CDR2: GTSNPN and SVGIG (reference sequence). The CDR3 is 14 amino acids. Trimming cost V 2 bases and J 0 bases, with 9 bases left between them. DNA for the CDR3: TGTGCCTGGAGTTATGGCGGGAGCACAGATACGCAGTATTTT. This encodes CAWSYGGSTDTQYF. The full variable domain, completed using reference TRBV30 and TRBJ2-3, is SQTIHQWPATLVQPVGSPLSLECTVEGTSNPNLYWYRQAAGRGLQLLFYSVGIGQISSEVPQNLSASRPQDRQFILSSKKLLLSDSGFYLCAWSYGGSTDTQYFGPGTRLTVL.